Listed below are T cell receptor beta chains from one sample, sequenced in a study of technical replicates of blood from a few donors. Profiling relied on immunoSEQ multiplex PCR, and the TCRdb table lists in-frame clones only, not all of them. This table has approximately 59,000 clones, 86% appearing once. What was sequenced was PBMCs. The receptors were sampled from a human donor in good health. Some clones in this sample may be carry-over from other donors' samples. CDR3s include the opening cysteine and the closing phenylalanine or tryptophan. Fields, in order: V gene, J gene, clone size, D gene, CDR3 DNA, CDR3 protein. D genes are given only for firm matches. Where a row states a size, it is once, few, many or the class of an expanded clone; other rows omit it.

V gene: TRBV5-4; J gene: TRBJ2-3; clone size: once; D gene: TRBD2; CDR3 DNA: TGTGCCAGCAGTACGACTAGCCGAAACACAGATACGCAGTATTTT; CDR3 protein: CASSTTSRNTDTQYF
V gene: TRBV7-9; J gene: TRBJ2-7; clone size: -; D gene: -; CDR3 DNA: TGTGCCAGCAGCTTAGTAAAAGCGGACTTCTTGGAGCAGTACTTC; CDR3 protein: CASSLVKADFLEQYF
V gene: TRBV4-1; J gene: TRBJ2-7; clone size: -; D gene: TRBD1; CDR3 DNA: TGCGCCAGCAGCCAAGACCCCGGGACAGATTACGAGCAGTACTTC; CDR3 protein: CASSQDPGTDYEQYF
V gene: TRBV9; J gene: TRBJ2-5; clone size: few; D gene: TRBD2; CDR3 DNA: TGTGCCAGCAGCGCCCTAGCGGGGGGGCAAGAGACCCAGTACTTC; CDR3 protein: CASSALAGGQETQYF
V gene: TRBV14; J gene: TRBJ1-2; clone size: -; D gene: TRBD1; CDR3 DNA: TGTGCCAGCAGCCAAGGACAGGGTATGGGCTATGGCTACACCTTC; CDR3 protein: CASSQGQGMGYGYTF
V gene: TRBV27; J gene: TRBJ2-2; clone size: few; D gene: -; CDR3 DNA: TGTGCCAGCACTGGGGGGTTCACCGGGGAGCTGTTTTTT; CDR3 protein: CASTGGFTGELFF
V gene: TRBV19; J gene: TRBJ1-2; clone size: -; D gene: -; CDR3 DNA: TGTGCCAGTAGTCTGCAGGGTTGGAGCTATGGCTACACCTTC; CDR3 protein: CASSLQGWSYGYTF
V gene: TRBV10-3; J gene: TRBJ2-3; clone size: -; D gene: TRBD2; CDR3 DNA: TGTGCCATCAGTGTTCCCGGGACTAGCTATACGCAGTATTTT; CDR3 protein: CAISVPGTSYTQYF
V gene: TRBV4-2; J gene: TRBJ1-6; clone size: -; D gene: TRBD1; CDR3 DNA: TGTGCCAGCAGCCAGTCCGGGGACAGGGATTCACCCCTCCACTTT; CDR3 protein: CASSQSGDRDSPLHF
V gene: TRBV29-1; J gene: TRBJ2-3; clone size: -; D gene: TRBD1; CDR3 DNA: TGCAGCGCAGACAGGGCTAGCACAGATACGCAGTATTTT; CDR3 protein: CSADRASTDTQYF